These 8 T cell receptor beta chains originate from one sample sequenced in a study of neoadjuvant anti-PD-1 for oral cavity cancer. Using immunoSEQ multiplex PCR, the repertoire was profiled, and TCRdb retains in-frame clones only, with some absent. Of approximately 8,200 clones listed, roughly 70% were seen once; the top ten hold approximately 2.9%. The time point was: after neoadjuvant nivolumab, at surgical resection. The starting material was PBMCs, obtained after nivolumab (anti-PD-1) treatment. The receptors stem from a person between 35 and 79 years old with oral cavity squamous cell carcinoma.

V is TRBV5-6 and J is TRBJ2-7; tentative D call: TRBD1 (7 bases). The CDR3 is 15 residues long. From germline, CDR1 is SGHDT and CDR2 YYEEEE. V was cut by 4 bases and J by 2 bases, with 16 bases left in between. This CDR3 reads CASSLGGTATYEQYF. DNA of the CDR3: TGTGCCAGCAGCCTAGGCGGGACAGCCACCTACGAGCAGTACTTC.

The V gene is TRBV7-9, the J gene TRBJ2-5; no clear D. Trimming cost V 5 bases and J 4 bases, with 17 bases left between them. The germline CDR1 and CDR2 sequences are SEHNR and FQNEAQ (reference sequence). The CDR3 sequence is 15 residues long. CDR3 nucleotides: TGTGCCAGCAGCCTAGGTTGGGCCCGGAGAGAGACCCAGTACTTC. This translates into CASSLGWARRETQYF.

The chain employs TRBV11-1 and TRBJ2-2; a possible D gene is TRBD2 (6 bases). Germline CDR1 reads SGHAT; CDR2 reads FQDESV (reference sequence). The CDR3 has 17 residues. Trimming removed 5 bases at V and 2 bases at J, with 18 bases between. In DNA, the CDR3 is TGTGCCAGCAGCCGTTCTCCGGGACTTGACAACACCGGGGAGCTGTTTTTT. Translated, it gives CASSRSPGLDNTGELFF. Full variable domain (rest looked up from reference TRBV11-1 and TRBJ2-2): EAEVAQSPRYKITEKSQAVAFWCDPISGHATLYWYRQILGQGPELLVQFQDESVVDDSQLPKDRFSAERLKGVDSTLKIQPAELGDSAMYLCASSRSPGLDNTGELFFGEGSRLTVL.

A single count supports this clone. The gene calls are TRBV6-1 and TRBJ1-5; D is unresolved. The CDR3 covers 17 residues. V was clipped by 1 base and J by 0 bases, with 13 bases between them. Germline lookup yields CDR1 MNHNS and CDR2 SASEGT. Here the CDR3 reads CASSEGRGGYSNQPQHF. The CDR3, as DNA: TGTGCCAGCAGTGAAGGGCGAGGCGGATATAGCAATCAGCCCCAGCATTTT.

This rearrangement joins TRBV6-5 to TRBJ1-1; D uncertain. Trimming removed 6 bases at V and 1 base at J, with 15 bases between. The CDR3 loop spans 15 amino acids. Per germline, CDR1 MNHEY and CDR2 SVGAGI. In DNA, the CDR3 is TGTGCCAGCAGCCATTCAGTGGCTGCGAACACTGAAGCTTTCTTT. Amino acid sequence: CASSHSVAANTEAFF.

V and J are TRBV2 and TRBJ2-5; 13 bases fit TRBD2. Germline loops: CDR1 SNHLY, CDR2 FYNNEI. This CDR3 is 15 amino acids long. Germline trimming cut 5 bases from V and 2 bases from J; bases unmatched to any gene: 2. The CDR3 region is CASSRLAGGQETQYF. Written as DNA, the CDR3 is TGTGCCAGCAGTAGACTAGCGGGGGGACAAGAGACCCAGTACTTC.

This clone was found once. Written as DNA, the CDR3 is TGTGCCAGCAGTTTATATGGGGACAGATCCTTCTTGAACACTGAAGCTTTCTTT. Amino acid sequence: CASSLYGDRSFLNTEAFF. This chain links TRBV27 with TRBJ1-1, with 7 nucleotides matching TRBD1. Germline values: CDR1 MNHEY, CDR2 SMNVEV (reference sequence). This CDR3 has 18 amino acids. The junction had 11 bases not matched to a gene; V was cut back by 1 base and J by 0 bases.

J is TRBJ1-1 and V is TRBV9; a weak D match, TRBD1 (5 bases). Germline CDR1 reads SGDLS; CDR2 reads YYNGEE. Trimming took 3 bases from V and 4 from J, leaving 22 bases between them. The CDR3 covers 17 residues. The CDR3: CASSGPLPGGMSTEAFF. Written as DNA, the CDR3 is TGTGCCAGCAGCGGCCCTCTCCCGGGGGGGATGAGCACTGAAGCTTTCTTT.